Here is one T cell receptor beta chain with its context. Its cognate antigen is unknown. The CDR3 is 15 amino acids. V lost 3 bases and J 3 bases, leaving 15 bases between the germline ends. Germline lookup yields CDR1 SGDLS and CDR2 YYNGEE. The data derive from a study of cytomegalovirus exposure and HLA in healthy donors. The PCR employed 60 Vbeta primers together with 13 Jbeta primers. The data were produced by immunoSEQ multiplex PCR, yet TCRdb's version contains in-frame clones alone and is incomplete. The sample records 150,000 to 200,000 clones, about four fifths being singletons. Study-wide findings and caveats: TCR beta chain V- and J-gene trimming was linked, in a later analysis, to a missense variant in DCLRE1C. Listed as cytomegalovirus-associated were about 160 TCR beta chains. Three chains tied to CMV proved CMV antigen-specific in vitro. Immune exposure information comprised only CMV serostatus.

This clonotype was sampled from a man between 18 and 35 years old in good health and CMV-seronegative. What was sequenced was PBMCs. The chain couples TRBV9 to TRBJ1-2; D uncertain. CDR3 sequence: CASSDPAGRDYGYTF. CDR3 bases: TGTGCCAGCAGCGACCCCGCGGGGAGGGACTATGGCTACACCTTC.